This TCR beta chain was captured by sequencing in a study of T cells after yellow fever vaccination. V lost 0 bases and J lost 8, with 5 bases in between. The CDR3 is 12 residues long. Germline CDR1 and CDR2: SGHRS and YFSETQ. This clonotype was counted a single time. Its matching antigen is unknown. With a much larger clone just one base away, this may be a read error. For TCR, cDNA came from 5'RACE template switching, which added a universal primer site and UMIs. Each CDR3 protein gets one entry after TCRdb re-called the 5' RACE reads with MiXCR. The sample has some 130,000 distinct CDR3 sequences; more than 6.5% are singletons. Study results and caveats: Secondary responses were weaker yet peaked faster, day 5 versus 15. Most clones from primary vaccination were detected again post-booster (about 96% CD4, about 85% CD8).

This TCR came from a young man who received the YFV17D yellow fever vaccine. The material sequenced was CD4+ T cells sorted from PBMCs, taken 10 days after the yellow fever booster vaccination. J is TRBJ2-2 and V is TRBV5-1; D remains ambiguous. The CDR3 coding sequence is TGCGCCAGCAGCTTGGATCATGGGGAGCTGTTTTTT. As protein: CASSLDHGELFF.